The next 32 T cell receptor beta chains were all read from a single sample in a study of T cell changes during pregnancy in multiple sclerosis. The protocol was immunoSEQ multiplex PCR, while the TCRdb copy is restricted to in-frame clones and leaves out a portion. The repertoire holds 55,000 to 65,000 clones, with 93% as singletons. Sequencing used peripheral blood, obtained after pregnancy. Receptor source: a female donor with multiple sclerosis, enrolled in a pregnancy study.

The rearrangement uses TRBV6-1 and TRBJ2-7; D uncertain. V lost 0 bases and J 9 bases, leaving 6 bases between the germline ends. This CDR3 contains 11 residues. Germline V gene lookup returns CDR1 MNHNS and CDR2 SASEGT. The CDR3 DNA is TGTGCCAGCAGTGAAGCCTCGGGGCAGTACTTC. Amino acid sequence: CASSEASGQYF.

The V gene is TRBV10-3, the J gene TRBJ2-1; 7 bases fit TRBD2. Trimming cost V 3 bases and J 5 bases; bases outside gene matches: 13. Germline loops: CDR1 ENHRY, CDR2 SYGVKD. There are 17 residues in the CDR3. CDR3 DNA: TGTGCCATCAGTGAACAAGTGGCCGCGGGAGAACACAATGAGCAGTTCTTC. Translating gives CAISEQVAAGEHNEQFF.

The V gene is TRBV6-6, the J gene TRBJ2-7; D may be TRBD1 (6 bases). Per germline, CDR1 MNHNY and CDR2 SVGAGI (reference sequence). The V end was cut by 0 bases, the J end by 5 bases, with 14 bases between. CDR3 length equals 15 residues. The CDR3 DNA follows: TGTGCCAGCAGTTACTCGAACCGGGACATGGACGAGCAGTACTTC. This encodes CASSYSNRDMDEQYF.

The chain joins TRBV19 to TRBJ2-7; 8 bases line up with TRBD2. The V segment lost 2 bases and the J segment 1 base; nucleotides outside the gene matches: 1. Germline assignment: CDR1 LNHDA and CDR2 SQIVND (reference sequence). CDR3 length: 14 amino acids. The CDR3 nucleotides are TGTGCCAGTAGTATAACTAGCGGATCCTACGAGCAGTACTTC. Translating gives CASSITSGSYEQYF.

The chain combines TRBV5-6 with TRBJ1-2, with TRBD1 identical over 10 bases. Germline V gene sequence: CDR1 SGHDT, CDR2 YYEEEE. The V gene end was trimmed by 4 bases and the J gene end by 1 base; junction bases not matched to a gene: 1. The CDR3 is made up of 14 amino acids. This chain's CDR3 is CASSGDRGNYGYTF. The CDR3 DNA reads as TGTGCCAGCAGCGGGGACAGGGGTAACTATGGCTACACCTTC.

The chain carries TRBV11-3 and TRBJ2-2, with 11 bases fitting TRBD2. CDR1 is SGHNT, CDR2 YENEEA, per germline. Trimming took 1 base from V and 5 from J; bases not matched to a gene: 15. CDR3 length equals 20 residues. CDR3 protein: CASSLGTSGSANVFTGELFF. The CDR3 region has the DNA TGTGCCAGCAGCTTAGGAACTAGCGGGAGCGCTAATGTTTTTACCGGGGAGCTGTTTTTT.

The V call is TRBV14, the J call TRBJ2-5; TRBD1 matches at 8 bases. Germline CDR1 SGHDN, CDR2 FVKESK. With 1 base clipped from V and 9 bases from J, the junction kept 1 base outside the gene matches. There are 12 residues in the CDR3. Here the CDR3 reads CASSQARGPQYF. The CDR3 region has the DNA TGTGCCAGCAGCCAAGCCAGGGGGCCCCAGTACTTC.

This chain links TRBV6-5 with TRBJ2-3; D is perhaps TRBD2 (5 bases). This CDR3 is 14 amino acids long. In germline, CDR1 is MNHEY, CDR2 SVGAGI. V shed 3 bases and J shed 2 bases, with 9 bases lying between them. This CDR3 is CASSYRDYTDTQYF. The DNA of the CDR3 is TGTGCCAGCAGTTATCGCGACTACACAGATACGCAGTATTTT.

This chain joins TRBV5-1 and TRBJ2-5; TRBD2 matches at 10 bases. CDR3 size: 16 residues. Looked up from germline, CDR1 is SGHRS and CDR2 is YFSETQ. Losses at the gene ends were 0 bases for V and 7 bases for J; bases not matched to a gene: 9. Here the CDR3 reads CASSLAGLAGDGTQYF. The CDR3 nucleotides read TGCGCCAGCAGCTTGGCCGGGCTAGCGGGAGATGGGACCCAGTACTTC.

The chain joins TRBV11-3 to TRBJ2-3; D gene ambiguous. Trimming shortened V by 5 bases and J by 1 base, and 10 bases separated the two germline ends. Germline V gene data show CDR1 as SGHNT and CDR2 as YENEEA. The CDR3 is 14 amino acids. The CDR3 protein is CASSPPVGTDTQYF. CDR3 bases: TGTGCCAGCAGCCCCCCAGTGGGCACAGATACGCAGTATTTT.

This clone is a singleton in its sample. This rearrangement joins TRBV19 to TRBJ2-3; D may be TRBD1 (5 bases). Trimming removed 2 bases from V and 4 bases from J, with 7 bases in between. Germline CDR1 reads LNHDA; CDR2 reads SQIVND (reference sequence). The CDR3 runs to 13 residues. The CDR3 DNA reads TGTGCCAGTAGTATATGGGGCGCAGATACGCAGTATTTT. Protein product: CASSIWGADTQYF.

The chain joins TRBV5-1 to TRBJ2-4, with 11 bases matching TRBD1. Germline V gene data show CDR1 as SGHRS and CDR2 as YFSETQ. This CDR3 contains 15 residues. Trimming at V came to 4 bases and at J to 8 bases, leaving 8 bases not matched to a gene. The CDR3 DNA sequence: TGCGCCAGCAGCAGGACAGGGGGCCCCTCGGACATTCAGTACTTC. It codes for CASSRTGGPSDIQYF.

The chain uses TRBV21-1 and TRBJ2-5; the table gives TRBD2 as D, unverified against the DNA. TRBV21-1 is labeled a pseudogene. This CDR3 is 16 amino acids long. Here the CDR3 reads CASSWREALGQETQYF. CDR3 DNA sequence: TGTGCCAGCAGTTGGCGGGAGGCACTTGGGCAAGAGACCCAGTACTTC.

The chain is built from TRBV2 and TRBJ2-1; D gene unclear. CDR3 length: 14 amino acids. The germline CDR1 and CDR2 sequences are SNHLY and FYNNEI. V lost 5 bases and J lost 8, with 16 bases in between. The DNA of the CDR3 is TGTGCCAGCAGTCAGACAAGATCGTCGGATGAGCAGTTCTTC. It specifies CASSQTRSSDEQFF. Full variable domain (remainder filled in from reference TRBV2 and TRBJ2-1): EPEVTQTPSHQVTQMGQEVILRCVPISNHLYFYWYRQILGQKVEFLVSFYNNEISEKSEIFDDQFSVERPDGSNFTLKIRSTKLEDSAMYFCASSQTRSSDEQFFGPGTRLTVL.

The chain is built from TRBV5-6 and TRBJ2-7; D is ambiguous. The CDR3 covers 13 residues. The V gene's germline CDR1 is SGHDT and CDR2 YYEEEE. V dropped 0 bases and J dropped 3 bases, with 7 bases sitting between them. The DNA for the CDR3 is TGTGCCAGCAGCTTGGGTAGCCACTACGAGCAGTACTTC. It specifies CASSLGSHYEQYF.

The chain couples TRBV7-8 to TRBJ2-5; the match to TRBD2 covers 13 bases. Trimming removed 3 bases from V and 1 base from J; junction bases left unmatched: 11. The germline V gene encodes CDR1 SGHVS and CDR2 FQNEAQ. The length of the CDR3 is 19 residues. Written as DNA, the CDR3 is TGTGCCAGCAGCTTCCCTGGACTAGCGGGAGAATATCCCCAAGAGACCCAGTACTTC. Protein: CASSFPGLAGEYPQETQYF.

The rearrangement uses TRBV5-6 and TRBJ1-1; maybe TRBD1 (5 bases). V gave up 4 bases and J gave up 0 bases, with 10 bases separating them. The CDR3 spans 14 residues. Germline CDR1 and CDR2: SGHDT and YYEEEE. Here the CDR3 reads CASSRVGVNTEAFF. The CDR3, as DNA: TGTGCCAGCAGCCGCGTAGGGGTGAACACTGAAGCTTTCTTT.

The V call is TRBV5-1, the J call TRBJ1-4; 7 bases map to TRBD1. Losses at the gene ends were 4 bases for V and 8 bases for J; bases not matched to a gene: 8. The CDR3 loop spans 14 amino acids. From germline, CDR1 is SGHRS and CDR2 YFSETQ. CDR3 sequence (DNA): TGCGCCAGCAGCCCAGACAGGGTTGAGGAAAAACTGTTTTTT. As protein: CASSPDRVEEKLFF.

This clone appeared once. The sample contains more than one DNA sequence encoding this CDR3. The CDR3 nucleotides are TGTGCCAGCAGCCCGACAACAGATACGCAGTATTTT. It specifies CASSPTTDTQYF. V is TRBV7-2 and J is TRBJ2-3; no clear D gene. This CDR3 has 12 residues. Trimming removed 5 bases at V and 3 bases at J, with 6 bases between. Germline CDR1 reads SGHTA; CDR2 reads FQGNSA.

This rearrangement joins TRBV5-4 to TRBJ2-3; D unclear. Trimming shortened V by 4 bases and J by 1 base, and 13 bases separated the two germline ends. CDR1 SGHNT and CDR2 YYREEE come from the germline V gene (reference sequence). The CDR3 loop spans 15 amino acids. As DNA, the CDR3 is TGTGCCAGCAGCCCCGGAAGCGCACGCACAGATACGCAGTATTTT. It is translated as CASSPGSARTDTQYF.

This clone was seen only once. The chain employs TRBV7-2 and TRBJ1-5, with a tentative D call TRBD1 (6 bases). The CDR3 spans 15 residues. Trimming shortened V by 1 base and J by 6 bases, and 13 bases separated the two germline ends. The V gene's germline CDR1 is SGHTA and CDR2 FQGNSA. The CDR3 DNA is TGTGCCAGCAGCTTAGAGCGGGGGCTTGGTCAGCCCCAGCATTTT. Amino acid sequence: CASSLERGLGQPQHF. The full variable domain, its missing parts supplied by reference TRBV7-2 and TRBJ1-5, is GAGVSQSPSNKVTEKGKDVELRCDPISGHTALYWYRQSLGQGLEFLIYFQGNSAPDKSGLPSDRFSAERTGGSVSTLTIQRTQQEDSAVYLCASSLERGLGQPQHFGDGTRLSIL.

V is TRBV5-1 and J is TRBJ2-7, with D possibly matching TRBD1 (5 bases). CDR1 and CDR2 (germline): SGHRS, YFSETQ. This CDR3 contains 13 residues. The germline V and J ends were trimmed by 0 bases and 3 bases, with 7 bases remaining between them. The CDR3 protein is CASSLGQFYEQYF. CDR3 nucleotide sequence: TGCGCCAGCAGCTTGGGACAGTTCTACGAGCAGTACTTC. Filled out from reference TRBV5-1 and TRBJ2-7, the complete variable domain reads KAGVTQTPRYLIKTRGQQVTLSCSPISGHRSVSWYQQTPGQGLQFLFEYFSETQRNKGNFPGRFSGRQFSNSRSEMNVSTLELGDSALYLCASSLGQFYEQYFGPGTRLTVT.

The chain couples TRBV27 to TRBJ2-2, with 9 bases matching TRBD1. This CDR3 contains 16 residues. Germline V gives CDR1 MNHEY, CDR2 SMNVEV (reference sequence). V shed 7 bases and J 6 bases; nucleotides not matched to a gene: 12. This CDR3 reads CASTTLGTGSPGELFF. The CDR3 DNA sequence: TGTGCCAGCACAACCCTCGGGACAGGGTCCCCCGGGGAGCTGTTTTTT.

V usage is TRBV6-5 and J usage is TRBJ2-5, with D perhaps TRBD1 (6 bases). Trimming removed 4 bases at V and 4 bases at J, with 10 bases between. The length of the CDR3 is 13 residues. Germline V gene data show CDR1 as MNHEY and CDR2 as SVGAGI. CDR3 in DNA: TGTGCCAGCAGTTCAGGGGTGTCAGAGACCCAGTACTTC. It yields the protein CASSSGVSETQYF.

The V gene is TRBV9, the J gene TRBJ2-3; D ambiguous. Trimming removed 3 bases from V and 5 bases from J, with 7 bases in between. This CDR3 spans 12 amino acids. CDR1 is SGDLS and CDR2 is YYNGEE in the germline V gene. CDR3 protein: CASSGGGDTQYF. CDR3 nucleotides: TGTGCCAGCAGCGGAGGTGGAGATACGCAGTATTTT.

V and J are TRBV5-4 and TRBJ2-4; 11 bases map to TRBD2. CDR3 size: 16 residues. Looked up from germline, CDR1 is SGHNT and CDR2 is YYREEE (reference sequence). The V gene end was trimmed by 4 bases and the J gene end by 0 bases; junction bases not matched to a gene: 3. The CDR3 DNA follows: TGTGCCAGCAGCGCCGGACTAGCGGGAGCCAAAAACATTCAGTACTTC. It is translated as CASSAGLAGAKNIQYF.

The V and J genes are TRBV6-5 and TRBJ2-7; D ambiguous. Between the trimmed V and J ends, which lost 9 bases and 3 bases, there was a span of 12 bases. The CDR3 contains 12 residues. Germline CDR1 is MNHEY and CDR2 is SVGAGI. CDR3 sequence reads: CASRNSYYEQYF. The CDR3 DNA reads as TGTGCCAGTCGGAACAGTTACTACGAGCAGTACTTC.

The V call is TRBV7-6, the J call TRBJ2-7; TRBD2 matches at 9 bases. CDR1 is SGHVS, CDR2 FNYEAQ, per germline. V lost 3 bases, J lost 6 bases, and 6 bases stayed unmatched. The CDR3 contains 14 residues. The chain's CDR3 is CASSLFSGGGEQYF. The CDR3 DNA follows: TGTGCCAGCAGCTTGTTTAGCGGGGGAGGCGAGCAGTACTTC.

This sequence joins TRBV10-3 and TRBJ1-2; 10 bases line up with TRBD1. CDR1 ENHRY and CDR2 SYGVKD come from the germline V gene. The CDR3 runs 14 residues. The trim removed 3 bases at V and 6 bases at J, leaving 4 bases unmatched. The CDR3 sequence is CAISDLGTGDGYTF. CDR3 nucleotides: TGTGCCATCAGTGATTTGGGGACAGGGGATGGCTACACCTTC.

This chain joins TRBV7-9 and TRBJ1-2; TRBD1 might be the D (6 bases). The ends were cut back, 5 bases at V and 4 bases at J, with 11 bases in the middle. Germline V gene data show CDR1 as SEHNR and CDR2 as FQNEAQ (reference sequence). The CDR3 length is 13 residues. This CDR3 is CASSQTGPYGYTF. The CDR3 bases are TGTGCCAGCAGCCAAACAGGGCCCTATGGCTACACCTTC.

The V gene is TRBV4-2, the J gene TRBJ2-2; 11 bases map to TRBD2. Trimming took 6 bases from V and 6 from J; bases not matched to a gene: 12. Germline CDR1 LGHNA, CDR2 YNFKEQ. There are 17 residues in the CDR3. The CDR3 sequence is CASSAGTSGFGAGELFF. The CDR3 coding sequence is TGTGCCAGCAGTGCCGGGACTAGCGGATTTGGGGCCGGGGAGCTGTTTTTT.

The chain carries TRBV27 and TRBJ2-7; 14 bases align to TRBD2. There are 17 residues in the CDR3. The junction had 8 bases not matched to a gene; V was cut back by 3 bases and J by 4 bases. Germline values: CDR1 MNHEY, CDR2 SMNVEV (reference sequence). The CDR3: CASSLDAGTSGSYEQYF. The CDR3 region has the DNA TGTGCCAGCAGTTTGGATGCCGGGACTAGCGGGAGTTACGAGCAGTACTTC.